The rows below give T cell receptor beta chains drawn from one sample of a study of sequential checkpoint blockade in melanoma. Using immunoSEQ multiplex PCR, the repertoire was profiled, and TCRdb retains in-frame clones only, with some absent. This table holds 2,000 to 2,500 clones, about 15% found once. The sample here was tumor tissue (inferred from file names), taken from a patient given nivolumab and ipilimumab in sequence. Receptors were obtained from a human donor with melanoma. CDR3s include the opening cysteine and the closing phenylalanine or tryptophan. Fields, in order: D gene, J gene, V gene, clone size, CDR3 DNA, CDR3 protein. D genes are given only for firm matches. A clone size is listed for some rows: how often the clone was seen (once, few, many), or a class if it is expanded.

>-|TRBJ1-5|TRBV18|-
TGTGCCAGCTCACCACAGAGCAATCAGCCCCAGCATTTT
CASSPQSNQPQHF
>TRBD1|TRBJ2-2|TRBV18|-
TGTGCCAGCTCACCACGACAGGGCGCCGGGGAGCTGTTTTTT
CASSPRQGAGELFF
>-|TRBJ2-2|TRBV19|-
TGTGCCAGTAGTCCCCAGGGGCGAGCTGGCGGGGAGCTGTTTTTT
CASSPQGRAGGELFF
>-|TRBJ2-6|TRBV16|-
TGTGCCAGCAGCCCGAGAGCTGGGGCCAACGTCCTGACTTTC
CASSPRAGANVLTF
>-|TRBJ1-5|TRBV6-8|few
TGTGCCAGCAGCCCCGGATCCTTAGGGCAGCCCCAGCATTTT
CASSPGSLGQPQHF
>-|TRBJ1-6|TRBV6-8|-
TGTGCCAGCAGTTACTCGAGGGGTAGTGCTAATTCACCCCTCCACTTT
CASSYSRGSANSPLHF
>-|TRBJ2-7|TRBV12-5|few
TGTGCTAGTGGGCAGGGGGGCTTTGGGCAGTACTTC
CASGQGGFGQYF
>TRBD2|TRBJ2-3|TRBV7-6|many
TGTGCCAGCAGCCAAGGGTCGACTAGCGGGGGGACCTACACAGATACGCAGTATTTT
CASSQGSTSGGTYTDTQYF
>TRBD1|TRBJ2-1|TRBV6-8|few
TGTGCCAGCAGGGGACAGGGGGCTTTCTACAATGAGCAGTTCTTC
CASRGQGAFYNEQFF
>-|TRBJ1-2|TRBV5-1|-
TGCGCCAGCAGCTTGGAAGGCAGCTTAGCCGGGGGCTACACCTTC
CASSLEGSLAGGYTF
>-|TRBJ1-2|TRBV7-1|many
TGTGCCAGCAGCTTAAAGGGGGGCTATGGCTACACCTTC
CASSLKGGYGYTF
>-|TRBJ2-1|TRBV7-2|many
TGTGCCAGCAGCCTTAACCTTTACAATGAGCAGTTCTTC
CASSLNLYNEQFF
>-|TRBJ2-1|TRBV9|-
TGTGCCAGCAGCGTAGCCACCGGGACCACAGGCAATGAGCAGTTCTTC
CASSVATGTTGNEQFF
>TRBD1|TRBJ1-1|TRBV19|-
TGTGCCACTACGGACAGGGCAAAGCCTGAAGCTTTCTTT
CATTDRAKPEAFF
>-|TRBJ2-1|TRBV5-1|-
TGCGCCAGCAGCGGGGCAAGGGGTAGGGACAATGAGCAGTTCTTC
CASSGARGRDNEQFF
>-|TRBJ2-5|TRBV11-3|medium-sized
TGTGCCAGCAGCTTAGTAACCCCGGGCGAAACCCAGTACTTC
CASSLVTPGETQYF
>-|TRBJ1-2|TRBV6-8|few
TGTGCCAGTAGCACAGCGGACTTAGGTGGCTACACCTTC
CASSTADLGGYTF
>TRBD1|TRBJ1-6|TRBV6-8|-
TGTGCCAGCAGTTACTTGGACAGGGGTTCACCCCTCCACTTT
CASSYLDRGSPLHF
>-|TRBJ1-1|TRBV4-1|medium-sized
TGCGCCAGCAGCCAAACAGCGACCGGGGGGGGAGTGAACACTGAAGCTTTCTTT
CASSQTATGGGVNTEAFF
>TRBD1|TRBJ1-2|TRBV11-3|many
TGTGCCAGCAGCCCGAAGGGGGGACAGGGCTATGGCTACACCTTC
CASSPKGGQGYGYTF
>-|TRBJ2-7|TRBV11-3|-
TGTGCCAGCAGCTTAGTGTCTCCGCTTGGGTTCTACGAGCAGTACTTC
CASSLVSPLGFYEQYF
>TRBD1|TRBJ2-4|TRBV6-8|-
TGTGCCATCAAAGACGAAGGGGACAGGGGGATTCAGTACTTC
CAIKDEGDRGIQYF
>-|TRBJ1-6|TRBV6-8|few
TGTGCCAGCAGTGACGAACGTGGGGCACCCCTCCACTTT
CASSDERGAPLHF
>TRBD1|TRBJ2-1|TRBV7-6|-
TGTGCCAGCAGCCGATTCCACTGGGACAGGGGTAATGAGCAGTTCTTC
CASSRFHWDRGNEQFF
>TRBD2|TRBJ2-3|TRBV10-2|-
TGCGCCAGCAGTGAATCTGTGGGGGGGGCAGATACGCAGTATTTT
CASSESVGGADTQYF
>-|TRBJ2-7|TRBV11-3|medium-sized
TGTGCCAGCACCATTGGGACCCCTCTGCATTGGCAGTACTTC
CASTIGTPLHWQYF
>-|TRBJ2-3|TRBV9|few
TGTGCCAGCAGCGTAAACCCTATTATTATCGGGGGAAGCACAGATACGCAGTATTTT
CASSVNPIIIGGSTDTQYF
>TRBD1|TRBJ2-2|TRBV5-1|-
TGCGCCAGCAGCTACTCCGGGACAGGGGGCATCGGGGAGCTGTTTTTT
CASSYSGTGGIGELFF
>-|TRBJ1-3|TRBV30|-
TGTGCCTGGAAGAAGGCTGGAAACACCATATATTTT
CAWKKAGNTIYF
>TRBD1|TRBJ1-1|TRBV5-1|few
TGCGCCAGCAGCCTGAGACAGGGAGGGCGGAACACTGAAGCTTTCTTT
CASSLRQGGRNTEAFF
>-|TRBJ1-1|TRBV11-3|medium-sized
TGTGCCAGCAGCTCCTCGGGCGGGCTGAACACTGAAGCTTTCTTT
CASSSSGGLNTEAFF
>-|TRBJ2-3|TRBV6-8|-
TGTGCCAGCAGTTATACCGCTTTGGCGGAGCACACAGATACGCAGTATTTT
CASSYTALAEHTDTQYF
>TRBD1|TRBJ2-7|TRBV29-1|-
TGCAGCGTTGAAGACGCCGGGACAGTCTCCTACGAGCAGTACTTC
CSVEDAGTVSYEQYF
>-|TRBJ2-5|TRBV9|few
TGTGCCAGCAGTGGACTGGGGGGCGCGGAAGAGACCCAGTACTTC
CASSGLGGAEETQYF
>-|TRBJ1-4|TRBV9|few
TGTGCCAGCAGTGAAGAAGGGTACGAAAAACTGTTTTTT
CASSEEGYEKLFF
>-|TRBJ1-2|TRBV4-1|medium-sized
TGCGCCAGCAGCCAAGAGTCGGGGGCGGGCTATGGCTACACCTTC
CASSQESGAGYGYTF
>-|TRBJ2-7|TRBV6-8|few
TGTGCCAGCAGTTACTCGAAGGACAGCAGGGAGCAGTACTTC
CASSYSKDSREQYF
>-|TRBJ1-2|TRBV11-3|medium-sized
TGTGCCAGCAGCCCTGTGGTCTATGGGGAGACGAACTATGGCTACACCTTC
CASSPVVYGETNYGYTF
>-|TRBJ1-1|TRBV11-3|medium-sized
TGTGCCAGCAGCCCAACGAGCTCGGACCCTGAAGCTTTCTTT
CASSPTSSDPEAFF
>-|TRBJ1-1|TRBV6-7|-
TGTGCCAGGGACCCGCATATCGAAGCTTTCTTT
CARDPHIEAFF
>-|TRBJ2-7|TRBV4-1|few
TGCGCCAGCAGCCAAGGGACATCCTCCTACGAGCAGTACTTC
CASSQGTSSYEQYF
>-|TRBJ1-1|TRBV9|medium-sized
TGTGCCAGCAGCGTGGATGGACGGTGGAACACTGAAGCTTTCTTT
CASSVDGRWNTEAFF
>TRBD1|TRBJ1-6|TRBV15|few
TGTGCCACCAGCAGAGCAGGGGGCGCTAATAATTCACCCCTCCACTTT
CATSRAGGANNSPLHF
>-|TRBJ2-2|TRBV11-3|medium-sized
TGTGCCAGCAGCTTGGGCCCTGCTTGGGCGAACACCGGGGAGCTGTTTTTT
CASSLGPAWANTGELFF
>TRBD2|TRBJ2-1|TRBV11-3|-
TGTGCCAGCAGCCACCCTGGGCGGGGGGAATACAATGAGCAGTTCTTC
CASSHPGRGEYNEQFF
>TRBD1|TRBJ2-2|TRBV19|few
TGTGCCAGTAGTATACGAGGTGGGACAGGGGGCACCGGGGAGCTGTTTTTT
CASSIRGGTGGTGELFF
>-|TRBJ2-1|TRBV9|medium-sized
TGTGCCAGCAGCAACTCCATTAGGGGAGAGTTAGGCTCCTACAATGAGCAGTTCTTC
CASSNSIRGELGSYNEQFF
>-|TRBJ1-6|TRBV19|few
TGTGCCAGTAGTATAGAGCGGGTATCAGCGGCTAATTCACCCCTCCACTTT
CASSIERVSAANSPLHF
>-|TRBJ1-5|TRBV6-8|-
TGTGCCAGCAGTTTGGCAGGGGGCAATCAGCCCCAGCATTTT
CASSLAGGNQPQHF
>-|TRBJ1-5|TRBV19|few
TGTGCACTTGCTACGGGGGTCGACAATCAGCCCCAGCATTTT
CALATGVDNQPQHF